This record concerns one TCR beta chain sequence. Its antigen is not identified. The protocol was immunoSEQ multiplex PCR, while the TCRdb copy is restricted to in-frame clones and leaves out a portion. The sample has roughly 140,000 clones; about 92% are singletons. The germline V gene has CDR1 SGHAT and CDR2 FQNNGV. Germline trimming cut 8 bases from V and 13 bases from J; bases unmatched to any gene: 14. The CDR3 totals 14 residues. The data were taken from a study of T cell responses to AZD1222 COVID-19 vaccine. Study-level findings and limits: Spike-spanning, vaccine-associated CD4 TCRs were dominant at 160-218 and 743-854. Baseline seropositivity characterized only six AZD1222 recipients. Regions left unmutated in variants are reportedly the target of nearly half of spike-specific TCRs. Mostly white British, mostly female donors; authors suggested clonal diversity may be underestimated.

The starting material was peripheral blood, obtained on day 0 of AZD1222 vaccination. This clonotype originated in an adult in good health. The genes are TRBV11-2 and TRBJ2-2; TRBD2 matches 9 bases. CDR3 sequence: CASADGLASRTLFF. CDR3 coding DNA: TGTGCCAGCGCTGATGGACTAGCGTCTCGGACGCTGTTTTTT.